These 24 T cell receptor beta chains share one sample of origin, sequenced in a study of T cells in Graves' hyperthyroidism and ophthalmopathy. Amplification yielded TCR beta CDR3 regions, with RNA transcripts as the source. The TCR CDR3 was amplified in a first-round RT-PCR using the HTBI primer set. MiXCR was run by TCRdb on the multiplex PCR reads, yielding one entry per CDR3 protein. The repertoire holds 50,000 to 55,000 distinct CDR3 sequences, with roughly 50% as singletons. Specimen: blood. Source of these receptors: a woman between 50 and 59 years old with Graves' ophthalmopathy.

The CDR3 DNA sequence: TGTGCCTCCCGGCGGGGGAGACAAGAGACCCAGTACTTC. Translating it yields CASRRGRQETQYF. The rearrangement links TRBV18 to TRBJ2-5; 7 nucleotides match TRBD2. Trimming removed 11 bases from V and 2 bases from J; junction bases left unmatched: 8. CDR3 size: 13 residues. Looked up from germline, CDR1 is KGHSH and CDR2 is LQKENI.

This clonotype was counted between two and nine times. The J gene is TRBJ2-7, the V gene TRBV14; 7 bases map to TRBD1. This CDR3 is 13 amino acids long. V lost 8 bases, J lost 4 bases, and 8 bases stayed unmatched. The germline V gene encodes CDR1 SGHDN and CDR2 FVKESK. CDR3: CASSSGDRYEQYF. The CDR3 coding sequence is TGTGCCAGCTCCTCTGGGGACAGATACGAGCAGTACTTC.

The sample holds many counts of this clonotype. The chain uses TRBV6-4 and TRBJ2-7; D uncertain. Between the trimmed V and J ends, which lost 3 bases and 2 bases, there was a span of 14 bases. This CDR3 spans 15 amino acids. Germline CDR1 MRHNA, CDR2 SNTAGT. The CDR3 protein is CASSEWLPYAYEQYF. CDR3 DNA: TGTGCCAGCAGTGAGTGGCTACCGTATGCCTACGAGCAGTACTTC.

This clonotype was counted at least ten times. The J gene is TRBJ1-1, the V gene TRBV5-4; maybe TRBD1 (6 bases). CDR1 is SGHNT and CDR2 is YYREEE in the germline V gene (reference sequence). Trimming took off 0 bases at V and 2 bases at J, with 11 bases between the two ends. The CDR3 length is 15 residues. CDR3: CASSLDQGTNTEAFF. The CDR3 DNA reads TGTGCCAGCAGCTTGGATCAGGGGACCAACACTGAAGCTTTCTTT.

This clonotype was observed many times. V gene TRBV6-2 or TRBV6-3 combines with J gene TRBJ1-6; TRBD1 matches 9 bases. The V gene end was trimmed by 7 bases and the J gene end by 7 bases; junction bases not matched to a gene: 11. This CDR3 spans 16 amino acids. CDR1 MNHEY and CDR2 SVGEGT come from the germline V gene. The CDR3 region has the DNA TGTGCCAGCACGCACGCCCGCGACAGGGGGAATTCACCCCTCCACTTT. Translation gives CASTHARDRGNSPLHF.

By sample share, this clonotype is medium-sized. This sequence joins TRBV7-6 and TRBJ1-1; D not resolved. Germline values: CDR1 SGHVS, CDR2 FNYEAQ. Trimming took off 3 bases at V and 1 base at J, with 6 bases between the two ends. The CDR3 extends over 13 amino acids. The CDR3 DNA follows: TGTGCCAGCAGCTTGTGGGAGAACACTGAAGCTTTCTTT. Protein: CASSLWENTEAFF.

This clonotype occurred once. At one end, the junction sequence differs from germline, possibly due to a read error. CDR3 sequence (DNA): TGTGCCTGCAGCTTGGACAGGGCCAGCACCTTC. It translates to CACSLDRASTF. The V gene is TRBV7-8, the J gene TRBJ1-2, with 8 nucleotides matching TRBD1. Germline CDR1 is SGHVS and CDR2 is FQNEAQ. CDR3 length: 11 residues. The full variable domain, with the rest looked up from reference TRBV7-8 and TRBJ1-2, is GAGVSQSPRYKVAKRGQDVALRCDPISGHVSLFWYQQALGQGPEFLTYFQNEAQLDKSGLPSDRFFAERPEGSVSTLKIQRTQQEDSAVYLCACSLDRASTFGSGTRLTVV.

The sample holds many counts of this clonotype. J is TRBJ2-7 and V is TRBV6-1, with a possible D match to TRBD1 (6 bases). CDR1 and CDR2 (germline): MNHNS, SASEGT. V was shortened by 2 bases and J by 7 bases, with 12 bases between the two germline ends. The CDR3 totals 13 residues. The DNA of the CDR3 is TGTGCCAGCAGTGAACGTCCCCAGGGGGAGCAGTACTTC. Its protein is CASSERPQGEQYF.

Many counts were recorded for this clonotype. This chain joins TRBV5-1 and TRBJ1-1; TRBD1 matches 8 bases. CDR1 and CDR2 (germline): SGHRS, YFSETQ. Losses at the gene ends were 3 bases for V and 3 bases for J; bases not matched to a gene: 4. The CDR3 runs 14 residues. CDR3 protein: CASSSTGAYTEAFF. CDR3 DNA sequence: TGCGCCAGCAGCTCGACAGGGGCCTACACTGAAGCTTTCTTT. Combining the CDR3 with reference TRBV5-1 and TRBJ1-1 gives the whole variable domain KAGVTQTPRYLIKTRGQQVTLSCSPISGHRSVSWYQQTPGQGLQFLFEYFSETQRNKGNFPGRFSGRQFSNSRSEMNVSTLELGDSALYLCASSSTGAYTEAFFGQGTRLTVV.

There are many counts of this clonotype. The CDR3 protein is CASSAGESSTDTQYF. Here the CDR3 DNA reads TGTGCCAGCTCCGCAGGGGAATCTTCCACAGATACGCAGTATTTT. This rearrangement joins TRBV11-3 to TRBJ2-3; a possible D gene is TRBD1 (6 bases). This CDR3 is built from 15 residues. Looked up from germline, CDR1 is SGHNT and CDR2 is YENEEA. Trimming stripped 8 bases from V and 2 bases from J, with 17 bases between.

This sequence joins TRBV7-2 and TRBJ2-7, with 9 bases that match TRBD2. V dropped 5 bases and J dropped 5; count of bases not matched to a gene: 13. This CDR3 has 16 amino acids. CDR1 and CDR2 from the germline V gene are SGHTA and FQGNSA. CDR3 coding DNA: TGTGCCAGCAGCCAAGTTTTTGGACTAGCGATCCACGAGCAGTACTTC. Translation: CASSQVFGLAIHEQYF.

Details on this clonotype: One junction end disagrees with the germline gene, perhaps due to a read error. CDR3 loop: CASSVDRGYNQPQHF. The CDR3 DNA reads TGTGCCAGCAGCGTAGACAGGGGTTACAATCAGCCCCAGCATTTT. The chain couples TRBV11-2 to TRBJ1-5; TRBD1 matches 8 bases. Germline V lookup: CDR1 SGHAT, CDR2 FQNNGV. The CDR3 has 15 residues.

This clonotype was seen repeatedly, ten times or more. The CDR3 nucleotides read TGTGCCAGCAGTTTTTCCTCCTCTAGCGGGAGCTCCTACAATGAGCAGTTCTTC. Protein sequence: CASSFSSSSGSSYNEQFF. The gene calls are TRBV6-5 and TRBJ2-1, with 10 positions matching TRBD2. The CDR3 covers 18 residues. In germline, CDR1 is MNHEY, CDR2 SVGAGI. The junction had 9 bases not matched to a gene; V was cut back by 4 bases and J by 0 bases.

This clonotype was recorded many times. This CDR3 is CASSLDGTGAGTEAFF. CDR3 coding DNA: TGTGCCAGCAGCTTAGACGGTACGGGGGCGGGCACTGAAGCTTTCTTT. The rearrangement uses TRBV11-2 and TRBJ1-1; the D gene is possibly TRBD1 (6 bases). Germline V gene sequence: CDR1 SGHAT, CDR2 FQNNGV. CDR3 length: 16 amino acids. With 0 bases removed from V and 4 bases from J, the gap between germline ends came to 15 bases.

By sample share, this clonotype is medium-sized. The CDR3 sequence: CASSPDSYGYTF. The CDR3 DNA reads TGTGCCAGCAGCCCAGACAGCTATGGCTACACCTTC. J is TRBJ1-2 and V is TRBV7-2, with D possibly matching TRBD1 (5 bases). V lost 5 bases and J 4 bases, leaving 8 bases between the germline ends. Germline CDR1 and CDR2: SGHTA and FQGNSA. The CDR3 runs to 12 residues.

This clonotype was picked up many times. V gene TRBV27 combines with J gene TRBJ1-2, with TRBD1 matching over 7 bases. The V gene's germline CDR1 is MNHEY and CDR2 SMNVEV (reference sequence). CDR3 size: 13 residues. Trimming cost V 6 bases and J 3 bases; bases outside gene matches: 4. CDR3 sequence reads: CASRGGTDYGYTF. In nucleotides, the CDR3 is TGTGCCAGCAGGGGAGGGACAGACTATGGCTACACCTTC.

Concerning this clonotype itself: Likely a read error: the CDR3 ends without its conserved phenylalanine or tryptophan. The rearrangement joins TRBV20-1 to TRBJ1-6; possibly TRBD1 for D (5 bases). V gave up 5 bases and J gave up 5 bases, with 13 bases separating them. This CDR3 has 14 amino acids. Germline CDR1 and CDR2: DFQATT and SNEGSKA (reference sequence). The CDR3 region is CSAGRRGDNSPLHL. CDR3 sequence (DNA): TGCAGTGCTGGGAGACGGGGCGATAATTCACCCCTCCACCTT.

About this clonotype itself: At one end the junction does not follow the germline gene, possibly because of a read error. The gene calls are TRBV12-3 or TRBV12-4 and TRBJ1-1; D is perhaps TRBD1 (5 bases). The CDR3 spans 14 residues. CDR3 in DNA: TGTGCCAGCAGTTTTGGGGCTGGCTACACTGATGCTTTCTTT. Its protein is CASSFGAGYTDAFF.

The V and J genes are TRBV6-5 and TRBJ1-6, with 8 bases lining up with TRBD1. The V gene's germline CDR1 is MNHEY and CDR2 SVGAGI. V shed 4 bases and J 14 bases; nucleotides not matched to a gene: 7. This CDR3 region has 13 residues. The CDR3 nucleotides are TGTGCCAGCAGTTCCGGGACAGGCCGCACCCTCCACTTT. Amino acid sequence: CASSSGTGRTLHF.

Ten or more counts support this clonotype. The J gene is TRBJ1-2, the V gene TRBV20-1; 8 bases agree with TRBD1. The CDR3 loop spans 18 amino acids. V was pared by 0 bases and J by 6 bases, with 18 bases of the junction left unmatched. The germline CDR1 and CDR2 sequences are DFQATT and SNEGSKA (reference sequence). The CDR3 reads CSARDLTRPGTGADGYTF. DNA of the CDR3: TGCAGTGCTAGAGATCTAACTCGTCCCGGGACAGGTGCGGATGGCTACACCTTC.

The chain carries TRBV15 and TRBJ2-7; D might be TRBD2 (5 bases). The CDR3 totals 13 residues. Germline assignment: CDR1 LNHNV and CDR2 YYDKDF (reference sequence). V gave up 3 bases and J gave up 3 bases, with 9 bases separating them. The CDR3 DNA is TGTGCCACCAGCAGGGAGGAGGACTACGAGCAGTACTTC. Translated, it gives CATSREEDYEQYF.

The chain links TRBV15 to TRBJ2-2; TRBD1 agrees at 9 bases. Per the germline V gene, CDR1 is LNHNV and CDR2 is YYDKDF (reference sequence). This CDR3 is built from 17 residues. The V gene end was trimmed by 4 bases and the J gene end by 4 bases; junction bases not matched to a gene: 10. CDR3 coding DNA: TGTGCCACCAGCAATCCCAGCGGGACAGGGCTCACCGGGGAGCTGTTTTTT. This translates into CATSNPSGTGLTGELFF.

The chain links TRBV7-9 to TRBJ2-7; D may be TRBD1 or TRBD2 (5 bases each). Germline V gives CDR1 SEHNR, CDR2 FQNEAQ (reference sequence). Between the trimmed V and J ends, which lost 5 bases and 3 bases, there was a span of 14 bases. This CDR3 contains 14 residues. The CDR3: CASSPSGTNYEQYF. CDR3 sequence (DNA): TGTGCCAGCAGCCCCTCGGGGACGAACTACGAGCAGTACTTC.

In its sample, this clonotype was seen once. Since the CDR3 does not end with the conserved phenylalanine or tryptophan, this likely comes from a read error. This chain uses TRBV12-5 with TRBJ2-2; D gene uncertain. Deletions cut 2 bases from V and 6 bases from J, with 16 bases between. The CDR3 loop spans 16 amino acids. CDR1 is LGHNT and CDR2 is FRNRAP in the germline V gene. The CDR3 region is CASGLTLFTEPGELFL. CDR3 DNA: TGTGCTAGTGGTTTGACCTTGTTTACGGAGCCCGGGGAGCTGTTTCTT.